This T cell receptor (beta chain) was profiled in a study of T cell clonality in common variable immunodeficiency. This clone was observed many times. Its antigen remains unknown. With the read ending 3 residues before the CDR3 end, the germline J gene is used to fill in that end. CDR1 SQVTM and CDR2 ANQGSEA come from the germline V gene. Between the trimmed V and J ends, which lost 6 bases and 5 bases, there was a span of 13 bases. The CDR3 is 12 amino acids. Findings and limits, study-wide: Fewer deletions and N-nucleotide insertions were reportedly seen in common variable immunodeficiency TCR beta sequences.

TCRdb keeps only in-frame clones here, not all; method: immunoSEQ multiplex PCR. The table lists about 28,000 clones, with no singletons. The chain recombines TRBV29-1 with TRBJ1-1; a possible D gene is TRBD1 (5 bases). This receptor was obtained from a human donor with common variable immunodeficiency. The sequenced sample was peripheral blood mononuclear cells. CDR3 DNA, as far as it was read: TGCAGCGTCCCGTGGAGGGGAACTGAA. Its protein is CSVPWRGTE. The whole CDR3 reads CSVPWRGTEAFF.